The rows below give T cell receptor beta chains drawn from one sample of a study of T cell responses to AZD1222 COVID-19 vaccine. Only in-frame clones appear in the TCRdb table, and some are missing; sequencing was by immunoSEQ multiplex PCR. The sample records some 80,000 clones, 70% to 90% being singletons. Sequenced here: peripheral blood, sampled on day 0 of MenACWY control vaccination. The source is an adult in good health. The CDR3 runs from the conserved cysteine through the conserved F or W. The D gene is left open where the match is weak. For some rows the clone size is stated as once, few or many, or as a class when expanded; others skip it.

D: .
V: TRBV6-5
size: .
J: TRBJ1-5
DNA: TGTGCCAGCAGTAAGAACGCAGGGCAGCAGCCCCAGCATTTT
CDR3: CASSKNAGQQPQHF

D: .
V: TRBV4-1
size: .
J: TRBJ1-2
DNA: TGCGCCAGCAGCCCCACCTACGAGGCAAACTATGGCTACACCTTC
CDR3: CASSPTYEANYGYTF

D: .
V: TRBV12-5
size: .
J: TRBJ2-5
DNA: TGTGCTAGTGCCCCCCGTGGAGGGGGAGTGGAGACCCAGTACTTC
CDR3: CASAPRGGGVETQYF

D: .
V: TRBV6-5
size: .
J: TRBJ1-5
DNA: TGTGCCAGCAGTCAGACCGAGAATCAGCCCCAGCATTTT
CDR3: CASSQTENQPQHF

D: .
V: TRBV9
size: .
J: TRBJ1-4
DNA: TGTGCCGGCAGCGGTCGTGGGGGAACGACAACTAATGAAAAACTGTTTTTT
CDR3: CAGSGRGGTTTNEKLFF

D: .
V: TRBV18
size: once
J: TRBJ1-1
DNA: TGTGCCAGCTCACCACGCGGGGACACTGAAGCTTTCTTT
CDR3: CASSPRGDTEAFF

D: .
V: TRBV12-3/TRBV12-4
size: .
J: TRBJ2-7
DNA: TGTGCCAGCAGGACAGGATACTCCTACGAGCAGTACTTC
CDR3: CASRTGYSYEQYF

D: TRBD2
V: TRBV6-1
size: .
J: TRBJ2-7
DNA: TGTGCCAGCAGTGATGCCGGGACGTGGGGGGGGCAGTACTTC
CDR3: CASSDAGTWGGQYF

D: .
V: TRBV4-3
size: .
J: TRBJ2-1
DNA: TGCGCCAGCAGCCAAGGTCTAGGGGAGCAGTTCTTC
CDR3: CASSQGLGEQFF

D: .
V: TRBV4-2
size: .
J: TRBJ2-7
DNA: TGTGCCAGCAGCCAAGACTCCCCCAGCTCCTACGAGCAGTACTTC
CDR3: CASSQDSPSSYEQYF

D: TRBD1
V: TRBV4-2
size: .
J: TRBJ1-6
DNA: TGTGCCAGCAGCCCGACTCCCGACAGGGACAATTCACCCCTCCACTTT
CDR3: CASSPTPDRDNSPLHF

D: .
V: TRBV16
size: .
J: TRBJ2-1
DNA: TGTGCCAGCAGCCAATGGGTCGGGCAGTCGAATTCCTACAATGAGCAGTTCTTC
CDR3: CASSQWVGQSNSYNEQFF

D: .
V: TRBV19
size: .
J: TRBJ1-1
DNA: TGTGCCAGTAGTCGGGCTTCTGAAGCTTTCTTT
CDR3: CASSRASEAFF

D: TRBD1
V: TRBV7-2
size: .
J: TRBJ1-2
DNA: TGTGCCAGCAGCCCCTCTGGGGGACAGAACTATGGCTACACCTTC
CDR3: CASSPSGGQNYGYTF

D: .
V: TRBV3-1/TRBV3-2
size: .
J: TRBJ1-5
DNA: TGTGCCAGCAGCCCCTCGGGTGGGGTGGGTCAGCCCCAGCATTTT
CDR3: CASSPSGGVGQPQHF

D: TRBD1
V: TRBV5-6
size: .
J: TRBJ2-7
DNA: TGTGCCAGCAGCTTGGGGACAGGGGGCTTTAAGTACTTC
CDR3: CASSLGTGGFKYF

D: .
V: TRBV30
size: .
J: TRBJ2-7
DNA: TGTGCCTGGACCACCATGGGGGGACCGTGGAACGAGCAGTACTTC
CDR3: CAWTTMGGPWNEQYF